This record concerns one T cell receptor beta chain sequence. Trimming left V 7 bases short and J 1 base short, with 11 bases between. CDR3 length equals 14 residues. Looked up from germline, CDR1 is LNHDA and CDR2 is SQIVND (reference sequence). The data stem from a study of T cell changes during pregnancy in multiple sclerosis. Clones were read by immunoSEQ multiplex PCR, and TCRdb kept only the in-frame ones, dropping some. The table lists tens of thousands of clones, about 90% of them singletons. The material sequenced was CD4+ T cells from peripheral blood mononuclear cells, taken before pregnancy. This sequence originates from a female donor with multiple sclerosis, enrolled in a pregnancy study. The chain recombines TRBV19 with TRBJ1-5, with TRBD1 as a possible D gene (5 bases). The CDR3 region is CASTRGLSNQPQHF. In DNA form, the CDR3 reads TGTGCCAGTACTCGGGGACTCAGCAATCAGCCCCAGCATTTT.